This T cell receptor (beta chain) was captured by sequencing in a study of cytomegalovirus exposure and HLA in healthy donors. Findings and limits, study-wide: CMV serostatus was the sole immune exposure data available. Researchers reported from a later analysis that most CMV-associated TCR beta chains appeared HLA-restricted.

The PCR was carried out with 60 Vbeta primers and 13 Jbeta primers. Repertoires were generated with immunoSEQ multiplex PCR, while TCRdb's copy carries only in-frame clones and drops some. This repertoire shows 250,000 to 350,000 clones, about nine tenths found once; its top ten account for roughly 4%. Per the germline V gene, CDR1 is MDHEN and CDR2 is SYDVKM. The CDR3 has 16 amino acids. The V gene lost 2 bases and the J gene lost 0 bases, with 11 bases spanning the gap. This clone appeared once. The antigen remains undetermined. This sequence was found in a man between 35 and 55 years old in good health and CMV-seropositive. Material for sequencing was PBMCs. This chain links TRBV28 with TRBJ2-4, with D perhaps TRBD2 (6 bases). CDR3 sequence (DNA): TGTGCCAGCAGTTTAGGGGCGGGGCTAGCCAAAAACATTCAGTACTTC. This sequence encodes CASSLGAGLAKNIQYF.